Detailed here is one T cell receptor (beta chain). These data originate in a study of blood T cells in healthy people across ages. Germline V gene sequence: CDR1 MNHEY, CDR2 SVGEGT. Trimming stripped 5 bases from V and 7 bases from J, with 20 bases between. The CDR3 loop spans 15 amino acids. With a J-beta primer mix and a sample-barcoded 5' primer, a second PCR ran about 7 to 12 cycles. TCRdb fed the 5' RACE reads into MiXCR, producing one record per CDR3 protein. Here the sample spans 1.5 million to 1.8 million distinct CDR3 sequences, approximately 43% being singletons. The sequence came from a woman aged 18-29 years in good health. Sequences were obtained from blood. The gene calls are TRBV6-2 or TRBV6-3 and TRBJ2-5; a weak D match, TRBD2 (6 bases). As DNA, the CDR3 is TGTGCCAGCAGTATTCTCACCGGAGGGTTGGGGACCCAGTACTTC. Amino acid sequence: CASSILTGGLGTQYF.